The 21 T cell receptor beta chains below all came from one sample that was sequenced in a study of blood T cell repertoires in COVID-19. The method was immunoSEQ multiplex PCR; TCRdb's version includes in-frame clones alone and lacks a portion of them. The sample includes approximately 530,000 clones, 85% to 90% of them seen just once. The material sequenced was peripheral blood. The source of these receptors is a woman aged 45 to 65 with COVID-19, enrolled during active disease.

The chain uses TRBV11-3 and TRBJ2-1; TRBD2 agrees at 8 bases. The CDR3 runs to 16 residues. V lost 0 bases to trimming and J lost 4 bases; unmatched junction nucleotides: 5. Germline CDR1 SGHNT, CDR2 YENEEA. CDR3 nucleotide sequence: TGTGCCAGCAGCTTAGATTGGCCTAGCGGGTACAATGAGCAGTTCTTC. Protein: CASSLDWPSGYNEQFF.

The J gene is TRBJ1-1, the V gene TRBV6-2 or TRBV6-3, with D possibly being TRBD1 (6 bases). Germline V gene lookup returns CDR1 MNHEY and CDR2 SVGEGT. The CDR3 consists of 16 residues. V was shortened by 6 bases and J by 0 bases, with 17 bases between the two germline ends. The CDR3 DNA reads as TGTGCCAGCAGCCCTGGCCGGACAGTCATGAACACTGAAGCTTTCTTT. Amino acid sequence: CASSPGRTVMNTEAFF.

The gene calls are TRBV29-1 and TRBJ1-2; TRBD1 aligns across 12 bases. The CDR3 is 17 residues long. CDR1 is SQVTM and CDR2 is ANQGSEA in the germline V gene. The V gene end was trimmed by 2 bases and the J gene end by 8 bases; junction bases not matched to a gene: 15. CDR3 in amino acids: CSVESGMGQGALDGYTF. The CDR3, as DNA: TGCAGCGTTGAAAGTGGAATGGGACAGGGGGCTTTGGACGGCTACACCTTC.

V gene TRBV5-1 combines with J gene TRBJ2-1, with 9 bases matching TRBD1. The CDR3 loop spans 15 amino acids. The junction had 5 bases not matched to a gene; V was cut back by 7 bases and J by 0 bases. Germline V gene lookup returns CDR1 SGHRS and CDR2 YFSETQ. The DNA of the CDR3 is TGCGCCAGCGGGGGACAGGGCCGCTCCTACAATGAGCAGTTCTTC. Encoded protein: CASGGQGRSYNEQFF.

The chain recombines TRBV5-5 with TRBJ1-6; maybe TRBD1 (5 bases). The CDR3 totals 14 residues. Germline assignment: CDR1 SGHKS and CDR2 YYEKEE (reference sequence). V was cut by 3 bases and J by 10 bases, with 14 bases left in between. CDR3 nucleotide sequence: TGTGCCAGCAGCTCCGGAATAGGGGTATCACCCCTCCACTTT. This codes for CASSSGIGVSPLHF.

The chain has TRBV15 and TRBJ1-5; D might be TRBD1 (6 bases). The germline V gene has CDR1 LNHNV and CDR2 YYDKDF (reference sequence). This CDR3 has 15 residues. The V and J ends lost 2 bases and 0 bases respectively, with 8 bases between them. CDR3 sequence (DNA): TGTGCCACCAGCAGACACAGGGTTAGCAATCAGCCCCAGCATTTT. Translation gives CATSRHRVSNQPQHF.

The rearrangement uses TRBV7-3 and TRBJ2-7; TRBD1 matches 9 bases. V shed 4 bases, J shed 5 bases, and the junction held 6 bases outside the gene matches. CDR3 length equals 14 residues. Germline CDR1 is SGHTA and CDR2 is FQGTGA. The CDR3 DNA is TGTGCCAGCAGCTCCGGGACAGGGATGGACGAGCAGTACTTC. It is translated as CASSSGTGMDEQYF.

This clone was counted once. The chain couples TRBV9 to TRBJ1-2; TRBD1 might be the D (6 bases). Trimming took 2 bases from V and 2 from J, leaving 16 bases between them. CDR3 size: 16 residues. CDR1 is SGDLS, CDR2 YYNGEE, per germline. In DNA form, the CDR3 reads TGTGCCAGCAGCGTTTCAAGCGGGGGGGCGAACTATGGCTACACCTTC. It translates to CASSVSSGGANYGYTF.

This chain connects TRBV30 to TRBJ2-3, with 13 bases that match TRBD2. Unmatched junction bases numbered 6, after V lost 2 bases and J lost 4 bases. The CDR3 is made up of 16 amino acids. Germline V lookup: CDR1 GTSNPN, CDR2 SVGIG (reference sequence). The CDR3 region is CAWSSGLAGTADTQYF. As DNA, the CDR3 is TGTGCCTGGAGTTCGGGACTAGCGGGGACCGCAGATACGCAGTATTTT.

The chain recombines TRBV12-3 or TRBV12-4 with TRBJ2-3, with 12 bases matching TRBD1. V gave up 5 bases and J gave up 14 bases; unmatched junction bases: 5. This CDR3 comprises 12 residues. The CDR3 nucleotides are TGTGCCAGCAGTCCCCGGGACAGGGGGCCGTATTTT. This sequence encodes CASSPRDRGPYF.

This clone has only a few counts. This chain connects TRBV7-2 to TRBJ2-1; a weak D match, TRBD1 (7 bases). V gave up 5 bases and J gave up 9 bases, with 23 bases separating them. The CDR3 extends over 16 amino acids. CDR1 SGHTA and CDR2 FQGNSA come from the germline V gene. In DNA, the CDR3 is TGTGCCAGCAGCCCCCCCGGACAGGAGGGATTGGGTGAGCAGTTCTTC. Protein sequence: CASSPPGQEGLGEQFF. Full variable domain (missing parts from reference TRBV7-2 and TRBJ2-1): GAGVSQSPSNKVTEKGKDVELRCDPISGHTALYWYRQSLGQGLEFLIYFQGNSAPDKSGLPSDRFSAERTGGSVSTLTIQRTQQEDSAVYLCASSPPGQEGLGEQFFGPGTRLTVL.

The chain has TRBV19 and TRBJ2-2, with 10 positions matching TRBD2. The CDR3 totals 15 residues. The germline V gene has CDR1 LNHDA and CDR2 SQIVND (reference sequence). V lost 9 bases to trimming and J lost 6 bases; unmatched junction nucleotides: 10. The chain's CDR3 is CASAQLAGASGELFF. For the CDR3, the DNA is TGTGCCAGCGCCCAGCTAGCGGGGGCCTCCGGGGAGCTGTTTTTT.

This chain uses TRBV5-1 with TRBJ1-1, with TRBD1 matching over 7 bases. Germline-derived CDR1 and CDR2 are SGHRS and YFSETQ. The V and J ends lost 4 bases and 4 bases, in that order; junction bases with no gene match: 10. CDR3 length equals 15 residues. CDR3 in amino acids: CASSLRQGRGTEAFF. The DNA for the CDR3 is TGCGCCAGCAGCCTTCGACAGGGTAGGGGCACTGAAGCTTTCTTT.

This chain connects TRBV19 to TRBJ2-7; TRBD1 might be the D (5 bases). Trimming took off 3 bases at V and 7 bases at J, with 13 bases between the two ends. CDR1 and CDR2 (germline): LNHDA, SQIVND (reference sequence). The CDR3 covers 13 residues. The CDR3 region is CASSMGRQEEQYF. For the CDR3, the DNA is TGTGCCAGTAGTATGGGGCGGCAGGAGGAGCAGTACTTC.

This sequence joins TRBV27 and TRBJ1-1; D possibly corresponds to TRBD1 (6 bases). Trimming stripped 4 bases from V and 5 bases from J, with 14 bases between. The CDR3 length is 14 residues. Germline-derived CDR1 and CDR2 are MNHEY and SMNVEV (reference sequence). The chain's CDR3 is CASSSQGWGTEAFF. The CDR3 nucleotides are TGTGCCAGCAGTTCCCAGGGGTGGGGAACTGAAGCTTTCTTT.

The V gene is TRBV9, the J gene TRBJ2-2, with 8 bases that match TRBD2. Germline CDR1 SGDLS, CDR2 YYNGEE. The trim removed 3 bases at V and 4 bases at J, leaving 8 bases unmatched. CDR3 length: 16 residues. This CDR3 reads CASSATGGLSTGELFF. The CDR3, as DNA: TGTGCCAGCAGCGCTACGGGGGGGCTTAGCACCGGGGAGCTGTTTTTT. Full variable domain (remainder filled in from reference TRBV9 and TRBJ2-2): DSGVTQTPKHLITATGQRVTLRCSPRSGDLSVYWYQQSLDQGLQFLIQYYNGEERAKGNILERFSAQQFPDLHSELNLSSLELGDSALYFCASSATGGLSTGELFFGEGSRLTVL.

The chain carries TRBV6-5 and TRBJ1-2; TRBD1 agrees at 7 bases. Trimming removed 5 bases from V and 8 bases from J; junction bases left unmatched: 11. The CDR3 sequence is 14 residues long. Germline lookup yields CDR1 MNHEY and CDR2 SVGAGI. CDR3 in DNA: TGTGCCAGCAGTATAGACAAGGGGGCGCGGGGCTACACCTTC. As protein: CASSIDKGARGYTF.

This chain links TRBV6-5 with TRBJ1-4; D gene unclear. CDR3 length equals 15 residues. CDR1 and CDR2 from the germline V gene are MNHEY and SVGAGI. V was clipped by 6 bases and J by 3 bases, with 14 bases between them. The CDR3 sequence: CASSPPGFANEKLFF. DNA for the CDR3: TGTGCCAGCAGCCCCCCCGGTTTCGCTAATGAAAAACTGTTTTTT.

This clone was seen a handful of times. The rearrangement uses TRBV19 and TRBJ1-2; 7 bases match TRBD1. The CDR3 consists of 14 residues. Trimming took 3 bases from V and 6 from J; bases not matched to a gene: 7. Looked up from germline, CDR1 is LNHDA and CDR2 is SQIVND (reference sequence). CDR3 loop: CASSITTGVDGYTF. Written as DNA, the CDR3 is TGTGCCAGTAGTATCACTACAGGGGTGGATGGCTACACCTTC. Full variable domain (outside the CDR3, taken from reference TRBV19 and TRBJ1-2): DGGITQSPKYLFRKEGQNVTLSCEQNLNHDAMYWYRQDPGQGLRLIYYSQIVNDFQKGDIAEGYSVSREKKESFPLTVTSAQKNPTAFYLCASSITTGVDGYTFGSGTRLTVV.

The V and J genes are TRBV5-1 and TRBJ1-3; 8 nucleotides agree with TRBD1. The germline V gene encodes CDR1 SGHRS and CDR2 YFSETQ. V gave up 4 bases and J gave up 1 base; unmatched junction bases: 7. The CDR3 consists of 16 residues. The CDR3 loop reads CASSKGQVLSGNTIYF. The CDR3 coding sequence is TGCGCCAGCAGCAAGGGACAGGTCTTATCTGGAAACACCATATATTTT.

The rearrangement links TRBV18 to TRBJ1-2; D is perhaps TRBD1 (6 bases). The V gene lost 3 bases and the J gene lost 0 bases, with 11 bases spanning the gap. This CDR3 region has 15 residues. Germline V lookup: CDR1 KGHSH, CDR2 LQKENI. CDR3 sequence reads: CASSPDRFPNYGYTF. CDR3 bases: TGTGCCAGCTCACCTGACAGGTTCCCTAACTATGGCTACACCTTC.